This T cell receptor (beta chain) was sequenced for a study of T cells in Graves' hyperthyroidism and ophthalmopathy (dated by TCRdb to about 2019). At the level of the whole study: Peripheral blood was collected at initial diagnosis, before any treatment. To identify TCR V-J signatures that set the groups apart, the researchers used a discovery cohort of approximately 98 patients, made up of about 44 with Graves' ophthalmopathy and about 60 with stable Graves' hyperthyroidism. Whether ophthalmopathy could be predicted prospectively was tested in an independent validation cohort made up of about 18 hyperthyroidism patients plus 17 patients who later progressed to ophthalmopathy. For training and testing, the 100 or so patients in the discovery cohort were randomly divided in a 7:3 ratio. In several Graves' hyperthyroidism patients, the study also compared T-cell repertoires from thyroid tissue with T-cell repertoires from blood. After sampling, hyperthyroidism patients received methimazole starting at 30 mg daily, and ophthalmopathy patients received high-dose intravenous methylprednisolone. The paper describes TCR Vbeta CDR3 sequencing of 135 peripheral blood samples, made up of 43 ophthalmopathy patients, approximately 76 hyperthyroidism patients and 17 progressor patients.

Amplification of TCR beta CDR3 regions was carried out from RNA transcripts. The first round of RT-PCR for the TCR CDR3 was performed with the HTBI primer set and the Qiagen OneStep RT-PCR kit. Libraries were constructed in a second round of multiplex PCR, after which size selection and purification were performed. The libraries were sequenced on an Illumina HiSeq2000 using paired-end 100 bp reads. On the authors' methods: Raw data were processed with SOAPnuke, discarding reads with adapters, uncalled bases, mean Phred below 15, or no exact constant-primer or identifier match. COPE v1.2.5 was used to merge the high-quality paired reads, and each unique nucleotide sequence was defined as a clonotype. Clonotypes were aligned to IMGT TRBV, TRBD and TRBJ reference segments using MiTCR v1.1. The analysis was restricted to V-J combinations with a frequency above 0.0001, which together covered 99.2% of the repertoires. A TCS score was defined as the ratio between F50 (clonal expansion) and ExV (chaos), using BLOSUM62-based TCRdist between CDR3 peptides within each V-J. Welch's t-statistics and random forest reduced roughly 540 V-J features to 13, which were used in a naive Bayes classifier (R e1071). TCRdb reprocessing: public reads trimmed at Q25 with fastp, clones called with MiXCR, in-frame beta chains kept. Under each unique CDR3 protein, matching rows form one entry showing the most common genes and DNA. These V and J calls derive from TCRdb rather than the authors' analysis. Across this sample there are around 690,000 distinct CDR3 sequences, with roughly 17% seen only once. Roughly a sixth of the sample belongs to the ten largest clones.

Study-wide conclusions, independent of this receptor: In cross-validation, a model built on a 13 V-J signature told ophthalmopathy apart from stable hyperthyroidism with under 90% sensitivity and approximately 81% specificity, and in testing the same model reached 80%/75%. Blood samples also contained most of the expanded thyroid clonotypes (frequency above 0.001), which suggests that blood repertoires may reflect thyroid immune responses. No statistical method was used to set the sample size in advance, and investigators knew the group allocation. In validation, the model predicted progression to ophthalmopathy with approximately 70% sensitivity and 72% to 85% specificity, a median of roughly seven months before onset.

From the cysteine up to the phenylalanine, the CDR3 has a length of 17 residues. Only the CDR3 portion is preserved as DNA: 51 bases, with reading frame beginning at the first base. Germline trimming: 0 bases from V, 0 bases from J; junction bases outside gene matches: 7. From the germline V gene, CDR1 is MNHEY and CDR2 is SVGAGI. Notes on this clonotype: No cognate antigen has been identified for it. Per-base quality was not reported, and no clone a single base away is much larger than it.

Stable Graves' hyperthyroidism was defined as no progression to ophthalmopathy during 18 months of follow-up. Hyperthyroidism patients were newly diagnosed, had a disease duration of under 2 months, and were aged 18 to 65 years. Any patient with an uncontrolled infection, another autoimmune disease, pregnancy or lactation was excluded. Diagnoses relied on clinical symptoms, serum thyroxine and TRAb, thyroid ultrasound and orbital computed tomography. PBMCs were separated from under 11 ml of fresh peripheral blood using Ficoll-Paque density gradient centrifugation. Trizol reagent was used to extract total RNA, and RNA quality was then checked on an Agilent 2100 Bioanalyzer.

Recombination connected TRBV6-5 to TRBJ1-1, with TRBD1 identical over 7 junction bases. Specimen: blood. The clonotype originates from a man in his fifties or sixties with Graves' hyperthyroidism. Here is the DNA: TGTGCCAGCAGTTACTCTTGGACAGGTCCCATGAACACTGAAGCTTTCTTT. Its protein is CASSYSWTGPMNTEAFF.